A selection of T cell receptor beta chains follows, all from one sample in a study of cytomegalovirus exposure and HLA in healthy donors. Here immunoSEQ multiplex PCR was the method, and the copy in TCRdb shows in-frame clones only, minus some. The sample holds 120,000 or so clones, 80% seen once. Sequences were obtained from PBMCs. The receptors originated from a female donor in good health and CMV-seronegative. CDR3s include the opening cysteine and the closing phenylalanine or tryptophan. D genes are given only for firm matches. Clone size is shown for a subset of rows, as once, few, many or a class of expanded clone.

clone_size: .
d_call: TRBD2
v_call: TRBV27
j_call: TRBJ2-1
cdr3_nt: TGTGCCAGCAGCTTAGGGCCTAGCGGGAGGAATGAGCAGTTCTTC
cdr3_aa: CASSLGPSGRNEQFF

clone_size: .
d_call: .
v_call: TRBV27
j_call: TRBJ1-5
cdr3_nt: TGTGCCAGCAGTAATCAAGGAGATGACGGGGAATATCAGCCCCAGCATTTT
cdr3_aa: CASSNQGDDGEYQPQHF

clone_size: once
d_call: TRBD1
v_call: TRBV4-2
j_call: TRBJ1-1
cdr3_nt: TGTGCCAGCAGCCTCCAGACAGGGGTGAACACTGAAGCTTTCTTT
cdr3_aa: CASSLQTGVNTEAFF

clone_size: .
d_call: TRBD2
v_call: TRBV5-1
j_call: TRBJ2-7
cdr3_nt: TGCGCCAGCAGCTTTAATAAAATCACGGGGACTAGCTCCTACGAGCAGTACTTC
cdr3_aa: CASSFNKITGTSSYEQYF

clone_size: .
d_call: TRBD1
v_call: TRBV23-1
j_call: TRBJ2-1
cdr3_nt: TGCGCCAGCAGACCGACAGGGGGCTTCTCCTACAATGAGCAGTTCTTC
cdr3_aa: CASRPTGGFSYNEQFF

clone_size: once
d_call: TRBD1
v_call: TRBV18
j_call: TRBJ2-5
cdr3_nt: TGTGCCAGCTCACCACCCTCCAACAGGGGGAGGTTGGAAGAGACCCAGTACTTC
cdr3_aa: CASSPPSNRGRLEETQYF

clone_size: .
d_call: .
v_call: TRBV5-1
j_call: TRBJ2-6
cdr3_nt: TGCGCCAGCAGCTTGTCGGGACGGGGGGCGGCAATCGGCTCTGGGGCCAACGTCCTGACTTTC
cdr3_aa: CASSLSGRGAAIGSGANVLTF

clone_size: .
d_call: TRBD2
v_call: TRBV7-6
j_call: TRBJ2-2
cdr3_nt: TGTGCCAGCAGCTGGGGACTAGCGGGAGTACAGACCGGGGAGCTGTTTTTT
cdr3_aa: CASSWGLAGVQTGELFF

clone_size: once
d_call: TRBD2
v_call: TRBV4-2
j_call: TRBJ2-3
cdr3_nt: TGTGCCAGCAGCCAAGATATGCCTAGCGGGGGGGCCTTAACAGATACGCAGTATTTT
cdr3_aa: CASSQDMPSGGALTDTQYF

clone_size: .
d_call: .
v_call: TRBV28
j_call: TRBJ1-4
cdr3_nt: TGTGCCAGCAGTCGTGCGGGAGGGGATGAAAAACTGTTTTTT
cdr3_aa: CASSRAGGDEKLFF

clone_size: .
d_call: .
v_call: TRBV6-5
j_call: TRBJ1-1
cdr3_nt: TGTGCCAGCAGTTACAGGAGGAACACTGAAGCTTTCTTT
cdr3_aa: CASSYRRNTEAFF

clone_size: .
d_call: .
v_call: TRBV27
j_call: TRBJ2-1
cdr3_nt: TGTGCCAGCAGAACTGGCTCCTACAATGAGCAGTTCTTC
cdr3_aa: CASRTGSYNEQFF

clone_size: .
d_call: TRBD1
v_call: TRBV28
j_call: TRBJ1-1
cdr3_nt: TGTGCCAGCAGGCCCAGGGACAGAGAAGCTTTCTTT
cdr3_aa: CASRPRDREAFF

clone_size: .
d_call: .
v_call: TRBV25-1
j_call: TRBJ2-7
cdr3_nt: TGTGCCAGCAGAAGGGACACTTCCTACGAGCAGTACTTC
cdr3_aa: CASRRDTSYEQYF

clone_size: .
d_call: TRBD1
v_call: TRBV6-5
j_call: TRBJ2-7
cdr3_nt: TGTGCCAGCAGTTGGGGACAGGGGGCCTACGAGCAGTACTTC
cdr3_aa: CASSWGQGAYEQYF

clone_size: .
d_call: .
v_call: TRBV14
j_call: TRBJ1-2
cdr3_nt: TGTGCCAGCAGCCTAGAGGAGGGACTTGGCTACACCTTC
cdr3_aa: CASSLEEGLGYTF

clone_size: few
d_call: .
v_call: TRBV2
j_call: TRBJ1-3
cdr3_nt: TGTGCCAGCGGTGCCAGGGGAAACACCATATATTTT
cdr3_aa: CASGARGNTIYF

clone_size: few
d_call: TRBD1
v_call: TRBV6-1
j_call: TRBJ2-7
cdr3_nt: TGTGCCAGCAGAATACGACAGGGCTCCTACGAGCAGTACTTC
cdr3_aa: CASRIRQGSYEQYF

clone_size: .
d_call: TRBD2
v_call: TRBV5-1
j_call: TRBJ2-7
cdr3_nt: TGCGCCAGCAGCTGGACGACTAGCGGGAGCTCCTACGAGCAGTACTTC
cdr3_aa: CASSWTTSGSSYEQYF

clone_size: few
d_call: TRBD2
v_call: TRBV7-9
j_call: TRBJ2-4
cdr3_nt: TGTGCCAGCAGCTTAGTAGCGGGAGAAAAAAACATTCAGTACTTC
cdr3_aa: CASSLVAGEKNIQYF

clone_size: once
d_call: TRBD2
v_call: TRBV5-1
j_call: TRBJ2-5
cdr3_nt: TGCGCCAGCAGCTTGCCCCCGGGACTAGCGGACCCCCAAGAGACCCAGTACTTC
cdr3_aa: CASSLPPGLADPQETQYF

clone_size: few
d_call: .
v_call: TRBV11-2
j_call: TRBJ2-5
cdr3_nt: TGTGCCAGCAGCCCGACGAGGGCCCCGGGGGAGACCCAGTACTTC
cdr3_aa: CASSPTRAPGETQYF

clone_size: .
d_call: .
v_call: TRBV6-1
j_call: TRBJ2-3
cdr3_nt: TGTGCCAGCAGTGAAGGGGGCGCTTTACCAAGCACAGATACGCAGTATTTT
cdr3_aa: CASSEGGALPSTDTQYF

clone_size: .
d_call: TRBD2
v_call: TRBV9
j_call: TRBJ2-1
cdr3_nt: TGTGCCAGCAGCGTAGTAGCGGGGGAGGGGAATGAGCAGTTCTTC
cdr3_aa: CASSVVAGEGNEQFF

clone_size: .
d_call: TRBD1
v_call: TRBV6-6
j_call: TRBJ1-4
cdr3_nt: TGTGCCAGCAGTTACGGGACAGGGGTTGAAAAACTGTTTTTT
cdr3_aa: CASSYGTGVEKLFF

clone_size: .
d_call: TRBD1
v_call: TRBV19
j_call: TRBJ1-2
cdr3_nt: TGTGCCAGTAGTCTGGGACAGATTTATGGCTACACCTTC
cdr3_aa: CASSLGQIYGYTF

clone_size: once
d_call: .
v_call: TRBV5-1
j_call: TRBJ2-5
cdr3_nt: TGCGCCAGCAGCACATGGAGGGGTGGAACAGAGACCCAGTACTTC
cdr3_aa: CASSTWRGGTETQYF

clone_size: .
d_call: .
v_call: TRBV10-1
j_call: TRBJ1-1
cdr3_nt: TGCGCCAGCAGTGAGTCGATCCCCGGGGATGAAGCTTTCTTT
cdr3_aa: CASSESIPGDEAFF

clone_size: .
d_call: .
v_call: TRBV19
j_call: TRBJ1-2
cdr3_nt: TGTGCCACCCAAGCCGCAGGTGGCTACACCTTC
cdr3_aa: CATQAAGGYTF

clone_size: .
d_call: .
v_call: TRBV4-1
j_call: TRBJ2-7
cdr3_nt: TGCGCCAGCAGCCGTTACGACAGATCCTACGAGCAGTACTTC
cdr3_aa: CASSRYDRSYEQYF

clone_size: .
d_call: .
v_call: TRBV5-1
j_call: TRBJ2-1
cdr3_nt: TGCGCCAGCAGGGCGGAATTAAATGAGCAGTTCTTC
cdr3_aa: CASRAELNEQFF

clone_size: .
d_call: TRBD2
v_call: TRBV11-2
j_call: TRBJ2-1
cdr3_nt: TGTGCCAGCAGCTTCGGACTAGCGGTAAATGAGCAGTTCTTC
cdr3_aa: CASSFGLAVNEQFF

clone_size: .
d_call: TRBD2
v_call: TRBV27
j_call: TRBJ2-3
cdr3_nt: TGTGCCAGCAGTCTCTATGCGGGAGGGCGGGATACGCAGTATTTT
cdr3_aa: CASSLYAGGRDTQYF

clone_size: .
d_call: .
v_call: TRBV19
j_call: TRBJ1-4
cdr3_nt: TGTGCCAGTAGCCAGCCTCCCTTTCGCCAGGAAAATGAAAAACTGTTTTTT
cdr3_aa: CASSQPPFRQENEKLFF

clone_size: .
d_call: .
v_call: TRBV5-6
j_call: TRBJ1-1
cdr3_nt: TGTGCCAGCAGCCCCTATACAGTAAGAGGGGAAGCTTTCTTT
cdr3_aa: CASSPYTVRGEAFF

clone_size: .
d_call: TRBD1
v_call: TRBV27
j_call: TRBJ2-7
cdr3_nt: TGTGCCAGCAGTTCGGGACAGGGCCCCTACGAGCAGTACTTC
cdr3_aa: CASSSGQGPYEQYF

clone_size: once
d_call: TRBD2
v_call: TRBV7-8
j_call: TRBJ2-2
cdr3_nt: TGTGCCAGCAGCCGCTGGACTAGCCCAGACGGGGAGCTGTTTTTT
cdr3_aa: CASSRWTSPDGELFF

clone_size: .
d_call: TRBD2
v_call: TRBV28
j_call: TRBJ2-7
cdr3_nt: TGTGCCAGCAGTCCCTGGGTCAGCGGGGGCTCCTACGAGCAGTACTTC
cdr3_aa: CASSPWVSGGSYEQYF

clone_size: .
d_call: TRBD1
v_call: TRBV20-1
j_call: TRBJ2-7
cdr3_nt: TGCAGTGCTCGGGACAGCTACGAGCAGTACTTC
cdr3_aa: CSARDSYEQYF

clone_size: .
d_call: TRBD2
v_call: TRBV14
j_call: TRBJ2-7
cdr3_nt: TGTGCCAGCAGCCACGGCGGGAGCTACGAGCAGTACTTC
cdr3_aa: CASSHGGSYEQYF

clone_size: once
d_call: .
v_call: TRBV11-2
j_call: TRBJ1-2
cdr3_nt: TGTGCCAGCAGGACCTTTATAAGGGGTGGCTACACCTTC
cdr3_aa: CASRTFIRGGYTF

clone_size: .
d_call: TRBD1
v_call: TRBV5-6
j_call: TRBJ1-6
cdr3_nt: TGTGCCAGCAGCTTCGGGACAGGGATGTCACCCCTCCACTTT
cdr3_aa: CASSFGTGMSPLHF

clone_size: .
d_call: .
v_call: TRBV2
j_call: TRBJ2-7
cdr3_nt: TGTGCCAGGGGGGGAGCCCAGATAAGCTCCTACGAGCAGTACTTC
cdr3_aa: CARGGAQISSYEQYF

clone_size: .
d_call: TRBD1
v_call: TRBV18
j_call: TRBJ2-1
cdr3_nt: TGTGCCGGGACAGACGGCAATGAGCAGTTCTTC
cdr3_aa: CAGTDGNEQFF

clone_size: .
d_call: .
v_call: TRBV13
j_call: TRBJ2-1
cdr3_nt: TGTGCCAGCAGCTTAGGCGCGACTAGTGGGGTCGATGAGCAGTTCTTC
cdr3_aa: CASSLGATSGVDEQFF

clone_size: .
d_call: .
v_call: TRBV4-1
j_call: TRBJ2-3
cdr3_nt: TGCGCCAGCAGCCAACTCCTGAGACAGTTACGAGATACGCAGTATTTT
cdr3_aa: CASSQLLRQLRDTQYF

clone_size: few
d_call: .
v_call: TRBV6-5
j_call: TRBJ1-1
cdr3_nt: TGTGCCAGCAGTTACGGGCAGAACACTGAAGCTTTCTTT
cdr3_aa: CASSYGQNTEAFF

clone_size: .
d_call: TRBD2
v_call: TRBV7-2
j_call: TRBJ2-1
cdr3_nt: TGTGCCAGCAGCCGGACTAGCGGGAGCTACAATGAGCAGTTCTTC
cdr3_aa: CASSRTSGSYNEQFF

clone_size: once
d_call: .
v_call: TRBV19
j_call: TRBJ1-1
cdr3_nt: TGTGCCAGTAGTAGTCAGGGCGAGAACACTGAAGCTTTCTTT
cdr3_aa: CASSSQGENTEAFF

clone_size: .
d_call: .
v_call: TRBV5-1
j_call: TRBJ2-1
cdr3_nt: TGCGCCAGCAGCCGAGGGTCAGCCTCCGGCTACAATGAGCAGTTCTTC
cdr3_aa: CASSRGSASGYNEQFF

clone_size: .
d_call: .
v_call: TRBV19
j_call: TRBJ2-6
cdr3_nt: TGTGCCAGTAGGGGTGGGGGCTCTGGGGCCAACGGCCTGACTTTC
cdr3_aa: CASRGGGSGANGLTF

clone_size: .
d_call: .
v_call: TRBV30
j_call: TRBJ1-2
cdr3_nt: TGTGCCTGGAGAAGGGACAAGCTTGTGGGCTACACCTTC
cdr3_aa: CAWRRDKLVGYTF

clone_size: .
d_call: TRBD1
v_call: TRBV10-2
j_call: TRBJ1-4
cdr3_nt: TGCGCCAGCAGTGAGCCAGGGACAGGGATAAATGAAAAACTGTTTTTT
cdr3_aa: CASSEPGTGINEKLFF

clone_size: .
d_call: .
v_call: TRBV30
j_call: TRBJ1-4
cdr3_nt: TGTGCCTGGGCCCCTAGTAGGACAGCAACTAATGAAAAACTGTTTTTT
cdr3_aa: CAWAPSRTATNEKLFF

clone_size: .
d_call: .
v_call: TRBV4-1
j_call: TRBJ1-6
cdr3_nt: TGCGCCAGCAGCCAAGAACAGGGCTACAATTCACCCCTCCACTTT
cdr3_aa: CASSQEQGYNSPLHF

clone_size: .
d_call: .
v_call: TRBV4-1
j_call: TRBJ1-4
cdr3_nt: TGCGCCAGCAGCCAGGGGGGTGACGGTAAAAAACTGTTTTTT
cdr3_aa: CASSQGGDGKKLFF

clone_size: .
d_call: .
v_call: TRBV28
j_call: TRBJ2-7
cdr3_nt: TGTGCCAGCAGTAATGTCGGGTTCAGCGAGCAGTACTTC
cdr3_aa: CASSNVGFSEQYF

clone_size: .
d_call: .
v_call: TRBV6-1
j_call: TRBJ1-1
cdr3_nt: TGTGCCAGCAGAATCCATCCGAACACTGAAGCTTTCTTT
cdr3_aa: CASRIHPNTEAFF

clone_size: .
d_call: .
v_call: TRBV5-1
j_call: TRBJ2-5
cdr3_nt: TGCGCCAGCAGCTCGGACTTCCAAGAGACCCAGTACTTC
cdr3_aa: CASSSDFQETQYF

clone_size: .
d_call: TRBD2
v_call: TRBV4-1
j_call: TRBJ2-3
cdr3_nt: TGCGCCAGCAGCCAAGAGCCAGCGGGGGGGCGTGGAGATACGCAGTATTTT
cdr3_aa: CASSQEPAGGRGDTQYF